The 9 T cell receptor beta chains below come from one sample, sequenced in a study of blood T cells in healthy people across ages. For the second PCR, which ran for 7 to 11 cycles, a sample-barcoded 5' primer and a J-beta primer mix were used. MiXCR, run by TCRdb on the 5' RACE reads, gives a single entry per CDR3 protein. The sample holds around 820,000 distinct CDR3 sequences, roughly 25% seen once. The sample was also reused in another study, on T cells of mothers and their children.

What was sequenced was blood. The receptor set was obtained from a boy under 18 in good health.

In this sample, this clonotype turned up a few times. The V call is TRBV28, the J call TRBJ2-1; the D is unclear. This CDR3 region has 16 residues. V dropped 3 bases and J dropped 2 bases, with 14 bases sitting between them. Germline V gene sequence: CDR1 MDHEN, CDR2 SYDVKM. The CDR3 loop reads CASSLFRLLTYNEQFF. CDR3 nucleotides: TGTGCCAGCAGTTTGTTCAGGCTCCTAACCTACAATGAGCAGTTCTTC.

V usage is TRBV11-2 and J usage is TRBJ2-3; tentatively, D is TRBD1 (7 bases). Germline V gene sequence: CDR1 SGHAT, CDR2 FQNNGV. The CDR3 is 15 residues long. Between the trimmed V and J ends, which lost 7 bases and 7 bases, there was a span of 21 bases. Written as DNA, the CDR3 is TGTGCCAGCACCACATCGGCAGGGGGAGGATATACGCAGTATTTT. The encoded protein is CASTTSAGGGYTQYF.

This clonotype has a handful of counts. The CDR3 DNA reads TGTGCCAGCAGTTACTCGATGTCCGGGCCTCTGGGCTACGAGCAGTACTTC. Translated: CASSYSMSGPLGYEQYF. The chain combines TRBV6-5 with TRBJ2-7, with unresolved D. The V end lost 0 bases, the J end lost 3 bases, and 18 bases lay between the germline ends. The germline CDR1 and CDR2 sequences are MNHEY and SVGAGI. This CDR3 contains 17 residues.

The rearrangement links TRBV9 to TRBJ2-5; no reliable D call. The CDR3 consists of 13 residues. The ends were cut back, 4 bases at V and 5 bases at J, with 12 bases in the middle. Germline V lookup: CDR1 SGDLS, CDR2 YYNGEE. CDR3 protein: CASSSYTTETQYF. The CDR3 DNA is TGTGCCAGCAGCTCCTATACTACGGAGACCCAGTACTTC.

V gene TRBV20-1 combines with J gene TRBJ2-5; 9 bases fit TRBD1. The J call may be wrong; the DNA end is better matched by TRBJ2-7. This CDR3 is built from 14 residues. Germline loops: CDR1 DFQATT, CDR2 SNEGSKA (reference sequence). The DNA for the CDR3 is TGCAGTGCTAAGGACAGGGGTCTTGCCTACGAGCAGTACTTC. Protein: CSAKDRGLAYEQYF.

This chain joins TRBV7-9 and TRBJ2-7, with 8 bases matching TRBD1. Germline CDR1 reads SEHNR; CDR2 reads FQNEAQ (reference sequence). The CDR3 consists of 15 residues. V lost 5 bases, J lost 6 bases, and 12 bases stayed unmatched. The CDR3 loop is CASSETTGVLSEQYF. The CDR3 DNA follows: TGTGCCAGCAGCGAGACGACAGGGGTCCTATCCGAGCAGTACTTC.

This clonotype was recorded a few times. The chain has TRBV7-2 and TRBJ1-4; TRBD1 agrees at 8 bases. The J segment lost 8 bases and the V segment lost 5 bases, leaving 7 bases of the junction unmatched. CDR1 SGHTA and CDR2 FQGNSA come from the germline V gene. The CDR3 is 14 amino acids. CDR3 residues: CASSMDRAGEKLFF. The DNA for the CDR3 is TGTGCCAGCAGCATGGACAGGGCAGGCGAAAAACTGTTTTTT.

This clonotype was recorded a few times. An end of the junction differs from the germline gene, which may be a read error. The chain is built from TRBV11-2 and TRBJ1-5; 7 bases agree with TRBD1. The length of the CDR3 is 15 residues. Germline values: CDR1 SGHAT, CDR2 FQNNGV. CDR3 region: CDSSLGGSGNQPQHF. In nucleotides, the CDR3 is TGTGACAGCAGCTTAGGGGGCTCGGGCAATCAGCCCCAGCATTTT.

This clonotype was seen only a few times. This chain connects TRBV7-8 to TRBJ2-7; 9 nucleotides align to TRBD1. The CDR3 consists of 15 residues. With 6 bases clipped from V and 2 bases from J, the junction kept 8 bases outside the gene matches. In germline, CDR1 is SGHVS, CDR2 FQNEAQ. The CDR3 here is CASSTRQGGPYEQYF. CDR3 DNA sequence: TGTGCCAGCAGTACCCGACAGGGGGGGCCCTACGAGCAGTACTTC.